Presented here are 13 T cell receptor beta chains from one specimen sequenced in a study of graft-versus-host responses after intestinal transplantation. These receptors lack a known antigen. Profiled with immunoSEQ multiplex PCR; TCRdb holds only in-frame clones, not every one. The sample records roughly 130,000 clones, about nine tenths being singletons. The sequences come from unstimulated CD4+ T cells sorted from spleen or lymph node cells, collected before intestinal transplant. These receptors were taken from a human donor who received an intestinal transplant.

The chain employs TRBV5-1 and TRBJ2-1, with TRBD2 matching 10 bases. CDR1 is SGHRS and CDR2 is YFSETQ in the germline V gene. V trimming: 1 base; J trimming: 10 bases; junction bases outside the gene matches: 2. This CDR3 spans 13 amino acids. As DNA, the CDR3 is TGCGCCAGCAGCTTGCTAGCGGGAGAGGAGCAGTTCTTC. Translating it yields CASSLLAGEEQFF.

The V and J genes are TRBV7-8 and TRBJ2-2; 14 bases align to TRBD2. V was clipped by 1 base and J by 7 bases; unmatched bases: 5. This CDR3 spans 17 amino acids. Germline V gene lookup returns CDR1 SGHVS and CDR2 FQNEAQ. The CDR3 sequence: CASSLGIGLAGGGELFF. Here the CDR3 DNA reads TGTGCCAGCAGCTTAGGGATAGGACTAGCGGGAGGCGGGGAGCTGTTTTTT.

CDR3 sequence (DNA): TGTGCCAGCTCACTGGACAGGGGGGCAGAGACCCAGTACTTC. Its translation: CASSLDRGAETQYF. The chain is built from TRBV18 and TRBJ2-5, with 10 bases aligning to TRBD1. The germline gives CDR1 KGHSH, CDR2 LQKENI. With 4 bases clipped from V and 4 bases from J, the junction kept 3 bases outside the gene matches. The CDR3 is 14 amino acids.

This sequence joins TRBV18 and TRBJ2-7; perhaps TRBD2 as D (6 bases). V was trimmed by 6 bases and J by 0 bases, leaving 15 bases between them. Germline V gene sequence: CDR1 KGHSH, CDR2 LQKENI. This CDR3 region has 15 residues. CDR3 region: CASSVAADPSYEQYF. DNA for the CDR3: TGTGCCAGCTCCGTAGCGGCGGACCCCTCCTACGAGCAGTACTTC.

This chain joins TRBV6-1 and TRBJ1-5; weak D call: TRBD1 (6 bases). In germline, CDR1 is MNHNS, CDR2 SASEGT. CDR3 size: 16 residues. Between the trimmed V and J ends, which lost 4 bases and 4 bases, there was a span of 17 bases. CDR3 loop: CASSVGGLRANQPQHF. DNA for the CDR3: TGTGCCAGCAGTGTAGGGGGGCTACGGGCAAATCAGCCCCAGCATTTT.

The rearrangement links TRBV11-2 to TRBJ2-7; the D is unclear. CDR3 length: 18 residues. The germline gives CDR1 SGHAT, CDR2 FQNNGV. The V gene lost 2 bases and the J gene lost 6 bases, with 26 bases spanning the gap. Here the CDR3 reads CASSLPSVGRLGSFEQYF. CDR3 in DNA: TGTGCCAGCAGCTTACCGTCGGTGGGCAGGTTGGGTAGTTTCGAGCAGTACTTC.

The V and J genes are TRBV7-3 and TRBJ2-7; maybe TRBD2 (6 bases). V gave up 3 bases and J gave up 0 bases, with 12 bases separating them. Looked up from germline, CDR1 is SGHTA and CDR2 is FQGTGA. The CDR3 consists of 15 residues. CDR3 in amino acids: CASSLGAGFSYEQYF. The CDR3, as DNA: TGTGCCAGCAGCTTGGGAGCGGGTTTCTCCTACGAGCAGTACTTC.

On this clone itself: The sample contains more than one DNA sequence encoding this CDR3. The chain recombines TRBV9 with TRBJ2-1; D remains ambiguous. CDR1 SGDLS and CDR2 YYNGEE come from the germline V gene. The V end was cut by 0 bases, the J end by 5 bases, with 6 bases between. CDR3 length: 13 residues. The CDR3 nucleotides are TGTGCCAGCAGCGTAGGTCCCAACAATGAGCAGTTCTTC. This encodes CASSVGPNNEQFF.

In its sample, this clone was seen once. The germline gene is not matched at one end of the junction; a read error may be the cause. CDR3 DNA sequence: TGCGCCAGCAGCAACACCGGGATTGTATACACTGAGCAGTTCTTC. Translation: CASSNTGIVYTEQFF. The chain links TRBV4-1 to TRBJ2-1; D is possibly TRBD2 (5 bases). This CDR3 has 15 amino acids. Germline lookup yields CDR1 MGHRA and CDR2 YSYEKL.

V usage is TRBV14 and J usage is TRBJ1-1; D gene unclear. V lost 4 bases and J lost 1, with 10 bases in between. This CDR3 region has 14 residues. CDR1 and CDR2 (germline): SGHDN, FVKESK. As DNA, the CDR3 is TGTGCCAGCAGCCTCACAGTTACGAACACTGAAGCTTTCTTT. As protein: CASSLTVTNTEAFF.

CDR3 nucleotide sequence: TGTGCCAGCAGCTTAGGGACAGGGGTCTTCCAGCCCCAGCATTTT. Translation gives CASSLGTGVFQPQHF. The chain recombines TRBV7-6 with TRBJ1-5; 9 positions agree with TRBD1. CDR3 length equals 15 residues. Germline assignment: CDR1 SGHVS and CDR2 FNYEAQ. The V and J ends lost 1 base and 7 bases, in that order; junction bases with no gene match: 5.

The rearrangement joins TRBV5-1 to TRBJ1-1; tentatively, D is TRBD1 (6 bases). Germline V gives CDR1 SGHRS, CDR2 YFSETQ. The CDR3 covers 14 residues. The V gene lost 4 bases and the J gene lost 1 base, with 11 bases spanning the gap. Here the CDR3 DNA reads TGCGCCAGCAGCCTAGGACAGACGAACACTGAAGCTTTCTTT. Translating it yields CASSLGQTNTEAFF.

The J gene is TRBJ2-1, the V gene TRBV7-9, with TRBD2 matching over 9 bases. Losses at the gene ends were 4 bases for V and 4 bases for J; bases not matched to a gene: 11. Germline V CDR1 and CDR2: SEHNR, FQNEAQ (reference sequence). The CDR3 runs to 17 residues. The DNA for the CDR3 is TGTGCCAGCAGCTCTAGCGGGATACTGGTCTTTTACAATGAGCAGTTCTTC. Amino acids: CASSSSGILVFYNEQFF.